These 20 T cell receptor beta chains originate from one sample sequenced in a study of PD-L1 blockade in urothelial cancer. Sequencing used immunoSEQ multiplex PCR; TCRdb keeps in-frame clones, though not all of them. The table lists approximately 80,000 clones, 82% of them singletons. The material was PBMCs, obtained around atezolizumab (anti-PD-L1) treatment. The receptors shown here come from a man between 65 and 79 years old with urothelial cancer.

The genes are TRBV5-1 and TRBJ2-1, with TRBD1 matching over 8 bases. The CDR3 is 15 amino acids. V lost 3 bases and J lost 5; bases outside the gene matches: 7. Germline V lookup: CDR1 SGHRS, CDR2 YFSETQ. The CDR3 region has the DNA TGCGCCAGCAGCTCCCAGGGGGCTGTAAACAATGAGCAGTTCTTC. Amino acid sequence: CASSSQGAVNNEQFF.

V is TRBV7-6 and J is TRBJ2-1, with 7 positions matching TRBD1. Germline values: CDR1 SGHVS, CDR2 FNYEAQ. Trimming at V came to 2 bases and at J to 5 bases, leaving 3 bases not matched to a gene. The CDR3 has 14 residues. The CDR3 loop is CASSLPDRDNEQFF. The CDR3, as DNA: TGTGCCAGCAGCTTACCCGACAGGGACAATGAGCAGTTCTTC.

This clone showed up just once. The chain carries TRBV5-6 and TRBJ2-1, with 8 bases aligning to TRBD1. V was clipped by 6 bases and J by 9 bases; unmatched bases: 14. CDR1 is SGHDT and CDR2 is YYEEEE in the germline V gene. The CDR3 loop spans 15 amino acids. CDR3 loop: CASTTPRTGRGEQFF. The CDR3 DNA follows: TGTGCCAGCACTACCCCCCGGACAGGGCGCGGTGAGCAGTTCTTC.

V and J are TRBV2 and TRBJ1-1; tentatively, D is TRBD1 (6 bases). V was cut by 5 bases and J by 4 bases, with 17 bases left in between. This CDR3 region has 15 residues. Germline CDR1 reads SNHLY; CDR2 reads FYNNEI. The CDR3 DNA is TGTGCCAGCAGTCCGAACGCAGGGGAGGGCACTGAAGCTTTCTTT. Translating it yields CASSPNAGEGTEAFF.

The rearrangement joins TRBV25-1 to TRBJ1-6; 7 bases are shared with TRBD1. The CDR3 totals 15 residues. The germline gives CDR1 MGHDK, CDR2 SYGVNS. After removal of 4 bases from V and 7 bases from J, the junction contained 7 bases not matched to a gene. Written as DNA, the CDR3 is TGTGCCAGCAGTGCCTCGGACAGGCCCAATTCACCCCTCCACTTT. As protein: CASSASDRPNSPLHF.

The rearrangement uses TRBV5-4 and TRBJ1-2; D gene ambiguous. This CDR3 is built from 18 residues. V was clipped by 0 bases and J by 1 base, with 19 bases between them. Looked up from germline, CDR1 is SGHNT and CDR2 is YYREEE (reference sequence). CDR3 nucleotide sequence: TGTGCCAGCAGCTTGGCGTCAGGCTCCCTATCAATTAACTATGGCTACACCTTC. This translates into CASSLASGSLSINYGYTF. Filled out from reference TRBV5-4 and TRBJ1-2, the complete variable domain reads ETGVTQSPTHLIKTRGQQVTLRCSSQSGHNTVSWYQQALGQGPQFIFQYYREEENGRGNFPPRFSGLQFPNYSSELNVNALELDDSALYLCASSLASGSLSINYGYTFGSGTRLTVV.

This clone was counted only a few times. The chain joins TRBV19 to TRBJ2-1, with 9 bases lining up with TRBD2. The CDR3 runs 14 residues. In germline, CDR1 is LNHDA, CDR2 SQIVND (reference sequence). Unmatched junction bases numbered 6, after V lost 5 bases and J lost 7 bases. CDR3 protein: CASSPQAGGNEQFF. The CDR3 DNA follows: TGTGCCAGTAGTCCCCAAGCGGGAGGAAATGAGCAGTTCTTC.

This clone was seen a few times. V usage is TRBV9 and J usage is TRBJ2-3; 8 bases are shared with TRBD2. The CDR3 loop spans 16 amino acids. Germline V gene data show CDR1 as SGDLS and CDR2 as YYNGEE. The V and J ends lost 2 bases and 0 bases, in that order; junction bases with no gene match: 5. The CDR3 DNA sequence: TGTGCCAGCAGCGTTAGCGGGGTTACTAGCACAGATACGCAGTATTTT. As protein: CASSVSGVTSTDTQYF. Full variable domain (missing parts from reference TRBV9 and TRBJ2-3): DSGVTQTPKHLITATGQRVTLRCSPRSGDLSVYWYQQSLDQGLQFLIQYYNGEERAKGNILERFSAQQFPDLHSELNLSSLELGDSALYFCASSVSGVTSTDTQYFGPGTRLTVL.

V is TRBV7-9 and J is TRBJ1-2, with a possible D match to TRBD1 (6 bases). Trimming took 5 bases from V and 4 from J, leaving 14 bases between them. This CDR3 contains 14 residues. The germline V gene has CDR1 SEHNR and CDR2 FQNEAQ (reference sequence). The CDR3, as DNA: TGTGCCAGCAGCCTTCAGGACAGCTTCTATGGCTACACCTTC. Protein product: CASSLQDSFYGYTF.

Points on this clone: This sample also contains other DNA sequences that code for the same CDR3. The chain links TRBV7-8 to TRBJ2-7, with TRBD2 matching 9 bases. J lost 2 bases, V lost 5 bases, and 7 bases had no gene match. The CDR3 is 15 amino acids. Germline V gene sequence: CDR1 SGHVS, CDR2 FQNEAQ. The CDR3 reads CASSRLAVGPYEQYF. Written as DNA, the CDR3 is TGTGCCAGCAGCCGACTAGCGGTCGGTCCCTACGAGCAGTACTTC.

This chain links TRBV27 with TRBJ1-1; weak D call: TRBD1 (6 bases). The V gene lost 3 bases and the J gene lost 1 base, with 9 bases spanning the gap. CDR3 length equals 14 residues. Germline values: CDR1 MNHEY, CDR2 SMNVEV (reference sequence). The CDR3 DNA follows: TGTGCCAGCAGTTTTGCGGGGGCGAACACTGAAGCTTTCTTT. Amino acid sequence: CASSFAGANTEAFF.

The V gene is TRBV27, the J gene TRBJ2-1; 9 nucleotides match TRBD2. The V gene end was trimmed by 7 bases and the J gene end by 4 bases; junction bases not matched to a gene: 5. The CDR3 consists of 14 residues. Germline CDR1 and CDR2: MNHEY and SMNVEV (reference sequence). CDR3 amino acids: CASTGAGGYNEQFF. Written as DNA, the CDR3 is TGTGCCAGCACGGGAGCGGGGGGATACAATGAGCAGTTCTTC.

The CDR3 coding sequence is TGTGCCAGCAGCCGGGGACTAGCGGGAGGGATGCAGTATTTT. Amino acid sequence: CASSRGLAGGMQYF. The chain uses TRBV11-2 and TRBJ2-3; 16 nucleotides line up with TRBD2. Germline V gene lookup returns CDR1 SGHAT and CDR2 FQNNGV. Germline trimming cut 5 bases from V and 11 bases from J; bases unmatched to any gene: 4. CDR3 length: 14 residues.

This clone was observed a handful of times. The genes are TRBV27 and TRBJ2-3; 12 nucleotides match TRBD2. The trim removed 6 bases at V and 4 bases at J, leaving 8 bases unmatched. Germline loops: CDR1 MNHEY, CDR2 SMNVEV (reference sequence). This CDR3 has 16 amino acids. The CDR3 spells CASSPRTSGISDTQYF. CDR3 sequence (DNA): TGTGCCAGCAGCCCGCGGACTAGCGGGATATCAGATACGCAGTATTTT.

V gene TRBV6-5 combines with J gene TRBJ1-2; 9 bases are shared with TRBD1. CDR1 is MNHEY, CDR2 SVGAGI, per germline. The CDR3 runs to 14 residues. Losses at the gene ends were 6 bases for V and 3 bases for J; bases not matched to a gene: 5. CDR3 region: CASSGRTGDYGYTF. The CDR3 DNA is TGTGCCAGCAGCGGACGGACAGGGGACTATGGCTACACCTTC.

This clone was seen a few times. The chain has TRBV19 and TRBJ1-5; 10 bases are a match to TRBD1. The germline V gene has CDR1 LNHDA and CDR2 SQIVND (reference sequence). The CDR3 has 14 residues. After removal of 6 bases from V and 7 bases from J, the junction contained 6 bases not matched to a gene. The CDR3 sequence is CASRPTGGLQPQHF. CDR3 sequence (DNA): TGTGCCAGTAGGCCGACAGGGGGCCTACAGCCCCAGCATTTT. Looking up the rest from reference TRBV19 and TRBJ1-5 gives the full variable domain: DGGITQSPKYLFRKEGQNVTLSCEQNLNHDAMYWYRQDPGQGLRLIYYSQIVNDFQKGDIAEGYSVSREKKESFPLTVTSAQKNPTAFYLCASRPTGGLQPQHFGDGTRLSIL.

The chain has TRBV6-1 and TRBJ2-2; possible D gene TRBD1, 6 bases. Germline assignment: CDR1 MNHNS and CDR2 SASEGT. The CDR3 has 15 residues. Deletions cut 4 bases from V and 7 bases from J, with 16 bases between. The CDR3 nucleotides read TGTGCCAGCAGTGGGCAGGGGCGCTTAGGCGGGGAGCTGTTTTTT. Translation: CASSGQGRLGGELFF.

The chain combines TRBV11-2 with TRBJ1-1; D is uncertain. The CDR3 runs to 13 residues. Germline lookup yields CDR1 SGHAT and CDR2 FQNNGV. The V gene lost 4 bases and the J gene lost 1 base, with 7 bases spanning the gap. The chain's CDR3 is CASSYTRNTEAFF. As DNA, the CDR3 is TGTGCCAGCAGCTACACCCGGAACACTGAAGCTTTCTTT.

The chain uses TRBV5-1 and TRBJ1-4; 8 nucleotides agree with TRBD1. The CDR3 is 15 amino acids. With V trimmed by 4 bases and J by 5 bases, 7 bases remained unmatched. Per germline, CDR1 SGHRS and CDR2 YFSETQ. The CDR3 spells CASSLDRGTNEKLFF. In nucleotides, the CDR3 is TGCGCCAGCAGCCTCGACAGGGGAACGAATGAAAAACTGTTTTTT. Complete variable domain (other parts from reference TRBV5-1 and TRBJ1-4): KAGVTQTPRYLIKTRGQQVTLSCSPISGHRSVSWYQQTPGQGLQFLFEYFSETQRNKGNFPGRFSGRQFSNSRSEMNVSTLELGDSALYLCASSLDRGTNEKLFFGSGTQLSVL.

The chain recombines TRBV18 with TRBJ2-7; 9 bases are a match to TRBD2. The CDR3 extends over 17 amino acids. Trimming removed 2 bases from V and 4 bases from J; junction bases left unmatched: 12. Germline CDR1 KGHSH, CDR2 LQKENI. The CDR3 DNA is TGTGCCAGCTCACCATCGGTCCAGCGGGGGGCCCTTTACGAGCAGTACTTC. Its translation: CASSPSVQRGALYEQYF.